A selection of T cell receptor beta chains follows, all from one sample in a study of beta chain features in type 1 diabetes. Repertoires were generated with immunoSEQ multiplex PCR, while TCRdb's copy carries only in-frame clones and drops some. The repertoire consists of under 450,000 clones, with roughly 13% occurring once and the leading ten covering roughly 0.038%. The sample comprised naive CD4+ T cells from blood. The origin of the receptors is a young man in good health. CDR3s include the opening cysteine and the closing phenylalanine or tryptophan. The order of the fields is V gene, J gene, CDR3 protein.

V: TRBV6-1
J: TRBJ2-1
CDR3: CASSWLTGYNEQFF

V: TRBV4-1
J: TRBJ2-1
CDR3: CASSQVTTRSNDEQFF

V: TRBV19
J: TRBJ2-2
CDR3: CASNPPSGGNTGELFF

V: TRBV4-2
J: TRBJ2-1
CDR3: CASSQGEGAQSEQFF

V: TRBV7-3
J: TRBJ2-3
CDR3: CASSSPGEDTQYF

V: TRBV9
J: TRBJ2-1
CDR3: CASSTDFLGEQFF

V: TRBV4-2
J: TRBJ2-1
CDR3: CASSQTSGSGYEQFF

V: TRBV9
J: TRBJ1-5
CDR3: CASSVAGANQPQHF

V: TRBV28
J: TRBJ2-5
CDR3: CASSTRLAETQYF

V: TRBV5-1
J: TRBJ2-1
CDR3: CASSLAAASRDEQFF

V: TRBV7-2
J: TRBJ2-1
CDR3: CASSLVTWDRNEQFF